This is a list of T cell receptor beta chains from one sample in a study of blood T cell repertoires in COVID-19. Here immunoSEQ multiplex PCR was the method, and the copy in TCRdb shows in-frame clones only, minus some. The sample consists of fewer than 500,000 clones, 86% of them appearing once. Source material: peripheral blood. The receptors derive from a woman younger than 45 with active or convalescent COVID-19. The CDR3 runs from the conserved cysteine through the conserved F or W. Each record gives: clone size, D gene, V gene, J gene, CDR3 protein, CDR3 DNA. D genes are given only for firm matches. Clone sizes are given selectively: once, few, many, or a class where the clone is expanded.

clone_size: -
d_call: -
v_call: TRBV11-3
j_call: TRBJ1-1
cdr3_aa: CASSSGGGMNTEAFF
cdr3_nt: TGTGCCAGCAGTTCCGGCGGAGGTATGAACACTGAAGCTTTCTTT

clone_size: -
d_call: -
v_call: TRBV5-1
j_call: TRBJ2-7
cdr3_aa: CASSPGWGPGDEQYF
cdr3_nt: TGCGCCAGCAGCCCAGGATGGGGGCCCGGCGACGAGCAGTACTTC

clone_size: -
d_call: -
v_call: TRBV7-9
j_call: TRBJ2-1
cdr3_aa: CADLGGGDEQFF
cdr3_nt: TGTGCCGACTTAGGAGGGGGCGATGAGCAGTTCTTC

clone_size: -
d_call: -
v_call: TRBV19
j_call: TRBJ1-4
cdr3_aa: CASTTPGTNEKLFF
cdr3_nt: TGTGCCAGTACCACCCCGGGAACTAATGAAAAACTGTTTTTT

clone_size: -
d_call: TRBD1
v_call: TRBV19
j_call: TRBJ1-5
cdr3_aa: CASSKAGGPQHF
cdr3_nt: TGTGCCAGTAGTAAGGCAGGGGGGCCCCAGCATTTT

clone_size: -
d_call: -
v_call: TRBV11-2
j_call: TRBJ2-1
cdr3_aa: CASSGTGERAPYNEQFF
cdr3_nt: TGTGCCAGCAGCGGAACTGGGGAGCGGGCCCCTTACAATGAGCAGTTCTTC

clone_size: -
d_call: TRBD2
v_call: TRBV5-5
j_call: TRBJ2-7
cdr3_aa: CASSRGGVYEQYF
cdr3_nt: TGTGCCAGCAGCCGCGGGGGGGTCTACGAGCAGTACTTC

clone_size: -
d_call: -
v_call: TRBV25-1
j_call: TRBJ1-6
cdr3_aa: CASTLAYNSPLHF
cdr3_nt: TGTGCCAGTACTTTGGCCTATAATTCACCCCTCCACTTT

clone_size: -
d_call: -
v_call: TRBV5-6
j_call: TRBJ1-1
cdr3_aa: CASSLAQMNTEAFF
cdr3_nt: TGTGCCAGCAGCTTGGCACAGATGAACACTGAAGCTTTCTTT

clone_size: -
d_call: -
v_call: TRBV30
j_call: TRBJ1-1
cdr3_aa: CAWAPGDTEAFF
cdr3_nt: TGTGCCTGGGCACCGGGGGACACTGAAGCTTTCTTT

clone_size: -
d_call: -
v_call: TRBV6-5
j_call: TRBJ1-5
cdr3_aa: CASSPYQVNQPQHF
cdr3_nt: TGTGCCAGCTCGCCCTATCAGGTCAATCAGCCCCAGCATTTT

clone_size: -
d_call: -
v_call: TRBV7-9
j_call: TRBJ2-1
cdr3_aa: CASSPGPWDLYNEQFF
cdr3_nt: TGTGCCAGCAGCCCGGGCCCCTGGGACTTGTACAATGAGCAGTTCTTC

clone_size: -
d_call: -
v_call: TRBV10-1
j_call: TRBJ2-2
cdr3_aa: CASSVSPNTGELFF
cdr3_nt: TGCGCCAGCAGCGTGTCTCCCAACACCGGGGAGCTGTTTTTT

clone_size: -
d_call: TRBD2
v_call: TRBV5-4
j_call: TRBJ2-5
cdr3_aa: CASSLGLAGQETQYF
cdr3_nt: TGTGCCAGCAGCTTAGGACTAGCGGGACAAGAGACCCAGTACTTC

clone_size: -
d_call: -
v_call: TRBV2
j_call: TRBJ1-6
cdr3_aa: CASSDIPYNSPLHF
cdr3_nt: TGTGCCAGCAGTGATATCCCCTATAATTCACCCCTCCACTTT

clone_size: once
d_call: -
v_call: TRBV2
j_call: TRBJ1-2
cdr3_aa: CASSETAANYGYTF
cdr3_nt: TGTGCCAGCAGTGAGACAGCAGCTAACTATGGCTACACCTTC

clone_size: -
d_call: -
v_call: TRBV5-4
j_call: TRBJ2-3
cdr3_aa: CASSSASGADTQYF
cdr3_nt: TGTGCCAGCAGCTCTGCATCGGGGGCAGATACGCAGTATTTT

clone_size: -
d_call: -
v_call: TRBV6-4
j_call: TRBJ1-2
cdr3_aa: CASSDFPRGGVNYGYTF
cdr3_nt: TGTGCCAGCAGTGACTTCCCGAGAGGGGGTGTCAACTATGGCTACACCTTC

clone_size: -
d_call: -
v_call: TRBV19
j_call: TRBJ1-1
cdr3_aa: CASIGEWANTEAFF
cdr3_nt: TGTGCCAGTATCGGTGAGTGGGCGAACACTGAAGCTTTCTTT

clone_size: -
d_call: -
v_call: TRBV5-5
j_call: TRBJ1-2
cdr3_aa: CASSLLGSSGYTF
cdr3_nt: TGTGCCAGCAGCTTGTTGGGCAGTTCGGGCTACACCTTC

clone_size: -
d_call: -
v_call: TRBV20-1
j_call: TRBJ2-1
cdr3_aa: CSASTVVQFF
cdr3_nt: TGCAGTGCTTCAACTGTCGTGCAGTTCTTC

clone_size: -
d_call: TRBD1
v_call: TRBV12-5
j_call: TRBJ2-1
cdr3_aa: CASGWPGQGTYNEQFF
cdr3_nt: TGTGCTAGTGGTTGGCCGGGACAGGGGACATACAATGAGCAGTTCTTC

clone_size: -
d_call: TRBD2
v_call: TRBV5-4
j_call: TRBJ2-6
cdr3_aa: CASSWRGGSVANVLTF
cdr3_nt: TGTGCCAGCAGCTGGAGGGGCGGGAGTGTGGCCAACGTCCTGACTTTC

clone_size: -
d_call: -
v_call: TRBV4-2
j_call: TRBJ1-5
cdr3_aa: CASSQGNKPQHF
cdr3_nt: TGTGCCAGCAGCCAGGGCAATAAGCCCCAGCATTTT

clone_size: -
d_call: -
v_call: TRBV5-6
j_call: TRBJ1-3
cdr3_aa: CASSLAPGGNTIYF
cdr3_nt: TGTGCCAGCAGCTTGGCTCCGGGAGGAAACACCATATATTTT

clone_size: -
d_call: TRBD2
v_call: TRBV6-4
j_call: TRBJ2-1
cdr3_aa: CASSVLSGIYNEQFF
cdr3_nt: TGTGCCAGCAGTGTTCTTAGCGGGATCTACAATGAGCAGTTCTTC

clone_size: -
d_call: -
v_call: TRBV19
j_call: TRBJ2-5
cdr3_aa: CASSIGLETQYF
cdr3_nt: TGTGCCAGTAGTATAGGTCTGGAGACCCAGTACTTC

clone_size: -
d_call: -
v_call: TRBV27
j_call: TRBJ1-6
cdr3_aa: CASSASSTGLNSPLHF
cdr3_nt: TGTGCCAGCAGTGCATCATCGACGGGGTTAAACTCACCCCTCCACTTT

clone_size: few
d_call: -
v_call: TRBV5-1
j_call: TRBJ1-3
cdr3_aa: CASSLGGVGNTIYF
cdr3_nt: TGCGCCAGCAGCTTGGGGGGAGTAGGAAACACCATATATTTT

clone_size: -
d_call: TRBD1
v_call: TRBV7-9
j_call: TRBJ2-7
cdr3_aa: CASSFSRDRVTYEQYF
cdr3_nt: TGTGCCAGCAGCTTTAGTAGGGACAGGGTTACCTACGAGCAGTACTTC

clone_size: -
d_call: -
v_call: TRBV27
j_call: TRBJ2-2
cdr3_aa: CASRQANTGELFF
cdr3_nt: TGTGCCAGCAGACAAGCGAACACCGGGGAGCTGTTTTTT

clone_size: -
d_call: -
v_call: TRBV19
j_call: TRBJ2-7
cdr3_aa: CASSIGQPSYEQYF
cdr3_nt: TGTGCCAGTAGCATCGGACAGCCATCCTACGAGCAGTACTTC

clone_size: -
d_call: -
v_call: TRBV19
j_call: TRBJ2-3
cdr3_aa: CASSRGLTAATDTQYF
cdr3_nt: TGTGCCAGTAGTAGAGGACTAACCGCGGCCACAGATACGCAGTATTTT

clone_size: -
d_call: -
v_call: TRBV27
j_call: TRBJ1-2
cdr3_aa: CASSPAYSPPNYGYTF
cdr3_nt: TGTGCCAGCAGTCCCGCCTACAGCCCTCCTAACTATGGCTACACCTTC